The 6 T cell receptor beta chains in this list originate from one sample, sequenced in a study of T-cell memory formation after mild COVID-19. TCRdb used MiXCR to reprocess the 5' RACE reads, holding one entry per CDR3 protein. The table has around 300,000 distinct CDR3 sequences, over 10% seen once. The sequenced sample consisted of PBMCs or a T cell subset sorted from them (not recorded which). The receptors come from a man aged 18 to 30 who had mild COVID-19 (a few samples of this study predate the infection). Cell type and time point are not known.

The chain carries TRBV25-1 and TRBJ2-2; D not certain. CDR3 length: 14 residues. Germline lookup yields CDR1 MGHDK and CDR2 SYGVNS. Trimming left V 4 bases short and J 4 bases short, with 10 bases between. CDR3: CASSADGFTGELFF. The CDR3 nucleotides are TGTGCCAGCAGTGCGGACGGTTTCACCGGGGAGCTGTTTTTT.

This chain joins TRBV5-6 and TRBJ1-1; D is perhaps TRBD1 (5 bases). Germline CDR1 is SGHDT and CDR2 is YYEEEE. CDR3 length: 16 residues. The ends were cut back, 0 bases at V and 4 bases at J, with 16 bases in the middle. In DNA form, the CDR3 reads TGTGCCAGCAGCTTGGGGCAGGGCGGGTTGCGCACTGAAGCTTTCTTT. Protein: CASSLGQGGLRTEAFF.

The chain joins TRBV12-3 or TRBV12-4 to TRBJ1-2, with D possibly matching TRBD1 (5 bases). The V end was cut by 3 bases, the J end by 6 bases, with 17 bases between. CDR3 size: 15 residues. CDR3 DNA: TGTGCCAGCAGTTTCCCCCCCGGGCAGGGACATGGCTACACCTTC. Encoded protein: CASSFPPGQGHGYTF.

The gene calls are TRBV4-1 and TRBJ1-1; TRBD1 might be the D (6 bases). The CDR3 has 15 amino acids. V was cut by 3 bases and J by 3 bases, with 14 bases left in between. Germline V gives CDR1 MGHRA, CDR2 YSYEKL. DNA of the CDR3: TGCGCCAGCAGCCAGACCAGGGGATTAGACACTGAAGCTTTCTTT. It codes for CASSQTRGLDTEAFF.

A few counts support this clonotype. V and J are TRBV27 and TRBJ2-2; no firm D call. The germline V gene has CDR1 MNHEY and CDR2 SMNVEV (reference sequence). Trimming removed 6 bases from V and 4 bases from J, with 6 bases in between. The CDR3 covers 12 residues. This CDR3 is CASSELTGELFF. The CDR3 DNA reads TGTGCCAGCAGCGAACTCACCGGGGAGCTGTTTTTT.

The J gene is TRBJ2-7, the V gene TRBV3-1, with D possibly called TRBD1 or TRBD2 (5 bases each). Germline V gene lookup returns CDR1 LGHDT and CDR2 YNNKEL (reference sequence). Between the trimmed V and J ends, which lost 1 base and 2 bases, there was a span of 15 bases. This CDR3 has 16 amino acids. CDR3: CASSQGYGARAYEQYF. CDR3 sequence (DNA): TGTGCCAGCAGCCAAGGCTACGGGGCCCGGGCCTACGAGCAGTACTTC.